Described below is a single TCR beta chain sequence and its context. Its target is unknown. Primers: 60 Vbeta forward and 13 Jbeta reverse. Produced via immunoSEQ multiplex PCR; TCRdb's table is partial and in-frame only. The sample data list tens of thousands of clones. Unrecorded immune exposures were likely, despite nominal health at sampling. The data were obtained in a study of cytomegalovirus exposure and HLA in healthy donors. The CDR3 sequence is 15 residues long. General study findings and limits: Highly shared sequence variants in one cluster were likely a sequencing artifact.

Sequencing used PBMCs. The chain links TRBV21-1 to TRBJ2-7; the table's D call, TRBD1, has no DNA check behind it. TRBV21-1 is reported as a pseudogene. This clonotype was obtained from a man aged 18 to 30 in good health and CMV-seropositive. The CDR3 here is CASSKEGQGADEQYF. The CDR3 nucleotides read TGTGCCAGCAGCAAAGAAGGACAGGGGGCCGACGAGCAGTACTTC.